The clone carrying this T cell receptor (beta chain) has just a few counts. Its antigen is not known. Germline assignment: CDR1 SQVTM and CDR2 ANQGSEA. The CDR3 contains 13 residues. Trimming stripped 0 bases from V and 6 bases from J, with 11 bases between. The entry originates in a study of T-cell reconstitution after alpha-beta-depleted transplantation in children. Whole-study findings and limits: As was reported, about two months after transplant, alpha-beta T cells came from several hundred expanded graft clones. It was surviving recipient T cells and thymic progenitors that gave some patients high TCRbeta diversity at day 60. Fresh T-cell production supplied most of the T-cell counts and diversity seen one year after transplant.

The TCRbeta library was prepared with unique molecular identifiers. One entry per CDR3 protein results from TCRdb running MiXCR on the PCR reads. The top ten hold roughly 31% of the sample, which has about 980,000 distinct CDR3 sequences, less than 30% seen once. The rearrangement uses TRBV29-1 and TRBJ1-2, with D perhaps TRBD1 (5 bases). This receptor was identified in a boy under three years old who had a stem cell transplant for SCID, so the T cells may come from the graft donor. This sample comprised PBMCs, mostly from graft donor cells, obtained 360 days after TCRalphabeta/CD19-depleted stem cell transplant. CDR3 amino acids: CSVEDPLGDGYTF. Here the CDR3 DNA reads TGCAGCGTTGAAGATCCCTTGGGGGATGGCTACACCTTC.